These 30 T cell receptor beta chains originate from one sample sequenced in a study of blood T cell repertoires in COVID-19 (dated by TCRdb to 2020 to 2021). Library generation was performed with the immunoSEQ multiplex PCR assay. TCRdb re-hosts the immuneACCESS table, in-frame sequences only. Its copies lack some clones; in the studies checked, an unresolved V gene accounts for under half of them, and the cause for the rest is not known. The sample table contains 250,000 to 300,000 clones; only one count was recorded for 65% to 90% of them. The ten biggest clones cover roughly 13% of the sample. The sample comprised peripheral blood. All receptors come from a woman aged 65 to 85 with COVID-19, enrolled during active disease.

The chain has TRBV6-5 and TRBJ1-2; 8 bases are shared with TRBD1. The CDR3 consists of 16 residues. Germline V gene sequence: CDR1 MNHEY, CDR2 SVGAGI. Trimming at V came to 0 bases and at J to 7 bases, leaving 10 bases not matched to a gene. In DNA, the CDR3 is TGTGCCAGCAGTTACTCCGGACAGGGATTCCCTCCTGGCTACACCTTC. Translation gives CASSYSGQGFPPGYTF.

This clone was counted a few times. CDR3 sequence (DNA): TGCAGCGTTGTAAAACTAGGAGGGAGGAATGAGCAGTTCTTC. It translates to CSVVKLGGRNEQFF. The chain combines TRBV29-1 with TRBJ2-1; maybe TRBD2 (6 bases). CDR1 is SQVTM, CDR2 ANQGSEA, per germline. This CDR3 contains 14 residues. V shed 4 bases and J shed 7 bases, with 17 bases lying between them.

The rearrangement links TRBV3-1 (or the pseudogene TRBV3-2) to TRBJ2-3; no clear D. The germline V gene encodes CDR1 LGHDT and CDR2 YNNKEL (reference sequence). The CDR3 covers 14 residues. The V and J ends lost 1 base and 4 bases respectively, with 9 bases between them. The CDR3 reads CASSQAPRPDTQYF. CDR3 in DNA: TGTGCCAGCAGCCAAGCCCCCAGGCCAGATACGCAGTATTTT.

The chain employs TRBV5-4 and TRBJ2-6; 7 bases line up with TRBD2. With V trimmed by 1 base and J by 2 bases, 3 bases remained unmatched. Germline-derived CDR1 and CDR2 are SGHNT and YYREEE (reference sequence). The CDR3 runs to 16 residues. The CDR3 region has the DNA TGTGCCAGCAGCTTGAATGCGGGGGCTGGGGCCAACGTCCTGACTTTC. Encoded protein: CASSLNAGAGANVLTF.

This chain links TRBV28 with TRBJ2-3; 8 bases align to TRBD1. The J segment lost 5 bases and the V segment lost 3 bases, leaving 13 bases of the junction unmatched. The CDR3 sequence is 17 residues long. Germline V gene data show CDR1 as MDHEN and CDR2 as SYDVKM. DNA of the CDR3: TGTGCCAGCAGTTTCCCTTACCTGACAGGGGACAAAGATACGCAGTATTTT. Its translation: CASSFPYLTGDKDTQYF. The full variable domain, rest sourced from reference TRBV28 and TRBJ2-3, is DVKVTQSSRYLVKRTGEKVFLECVQDMDHENMFWYRQDPGLGLRLIYFSYDVKMKEKGDIPEGYSVSREKKERFSLILESASTNQTSMYLCASSFPYLTGDKDTQYFGPGTRLTVL.

The CDR3 protein is CASGLGTGTASEQYF. DNA of the CDR3: TGTGCTAGTGGTTTGGGCACCGGGACAGCCTCCGAGCAGTACTTC. The rearrangement uses TRBV12-5 and TRBJ2-7; 7 bases agree with TRBD1. There are 15 residues in the CDR3. After removal of 1 base from V and 6 bases from J, the junction contained 9 bases not matched to a gene. Germline values: CDR1 LGHNT, CDR2 FRNRAP.

The DNA of the CDR3 is TGTGCCAGTTCTACCGCTCGGACAGGTGGAAACACCATATATTTT. This sequence encodes CASSTARTGGNTIYF. The rearrangement uses TRBV19 and TRBJ1-3, with 7 bases lining up with TRBD1. The CDR3 runs 15 residues. Germline assignment: CDR1 LNHDA and CDR2 SQIVND (reference sequence). V dropped 8 bases and J dropped 3; count of bases not matched to a gene: 10. Together with reference TRBV19 and TRBJ1-3, the CDR3 gives the full variable domain: DGGITQSPKYLFRKEGQNVTLSCEQNLNHDAMYWYRQDPGQGLRLIYYSQIVNDFQKGDIAEGYSVSREKKESFPLTVTSAQKNPTAFYLCASSTARTGGNTIYFGEGSWLTVV.

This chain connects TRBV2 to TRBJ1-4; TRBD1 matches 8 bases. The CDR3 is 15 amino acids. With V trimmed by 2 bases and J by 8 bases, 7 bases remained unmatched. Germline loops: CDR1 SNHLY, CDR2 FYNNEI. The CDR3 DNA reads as TGTGCCAGCAGTGAACTTATGGGACAGGTAGAAAAACTGTTTTTT. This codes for CASSELMGQVEKLFF.

The DNA for the CDR3 is TGCGCCAGCAGCCAGGGGACAGGGACGACCGGGGAGCTGTTTTTT. As protein: CASSQGTGTTGELFF. This chain uses TRBV4-1 with TRBJ2-2, with 9 bases matching TRBD1. V gave up 3 bases and J gave up 5 bases; unmatched junction bases: 4. The CDR3 spans 15 residues. Germline V gene sequence: CDR1 MGHRA, CDR2 YSYEKL.

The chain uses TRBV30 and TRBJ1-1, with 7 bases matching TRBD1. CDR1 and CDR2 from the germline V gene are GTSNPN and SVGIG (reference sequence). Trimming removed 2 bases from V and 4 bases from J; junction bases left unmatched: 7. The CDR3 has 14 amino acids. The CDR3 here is CAWSPGGSGTEAFF. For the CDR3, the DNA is TGTGCCTGGAGTCCAGGGGGTTCGGGCACTGAAGCTTTCTTT.

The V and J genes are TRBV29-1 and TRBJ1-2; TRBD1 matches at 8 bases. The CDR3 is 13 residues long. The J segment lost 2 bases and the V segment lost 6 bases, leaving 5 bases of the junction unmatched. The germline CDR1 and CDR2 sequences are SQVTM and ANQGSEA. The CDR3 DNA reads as TGCAGCGTCACGGACAGGGAGAACTATGGCTACACCTTC. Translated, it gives CSVTDRENYGYTF.

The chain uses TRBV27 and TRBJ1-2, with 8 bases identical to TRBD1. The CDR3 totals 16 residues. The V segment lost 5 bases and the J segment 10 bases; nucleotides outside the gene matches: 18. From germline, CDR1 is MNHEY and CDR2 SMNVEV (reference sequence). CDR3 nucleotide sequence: TGTGCCAGCAGTCCGGGGACAGGAAGAGGCCCTGTACTCTACACCTTC. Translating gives CASSPGTGRGPVLYTF.

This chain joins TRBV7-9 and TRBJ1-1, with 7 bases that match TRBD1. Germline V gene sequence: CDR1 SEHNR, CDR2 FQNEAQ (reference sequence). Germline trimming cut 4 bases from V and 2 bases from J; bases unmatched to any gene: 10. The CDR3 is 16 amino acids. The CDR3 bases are TGTGCCAGCAGCTCATCGACAGGGTGGCAAAACACTGAAGCTTTCTTT. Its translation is CASSSSTGWQNTEAFF.

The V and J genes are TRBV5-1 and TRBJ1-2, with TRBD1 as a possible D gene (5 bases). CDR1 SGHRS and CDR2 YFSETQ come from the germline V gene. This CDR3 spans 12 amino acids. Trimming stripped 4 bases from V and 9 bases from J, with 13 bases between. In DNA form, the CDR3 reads TGCGCCAGCAGCCCCAGGGAGGGGAGCTACACCTTC. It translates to CASSPREGSYTF.

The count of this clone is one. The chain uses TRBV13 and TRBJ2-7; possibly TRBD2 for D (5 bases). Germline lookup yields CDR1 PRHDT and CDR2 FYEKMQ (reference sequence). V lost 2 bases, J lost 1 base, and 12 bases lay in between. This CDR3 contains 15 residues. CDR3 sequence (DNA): TGTGCCAGCAGCTTACGAGGGTCCTTTTCCTACGAGCAGTACTTC. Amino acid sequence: CASSLRGSFSYEQYF.

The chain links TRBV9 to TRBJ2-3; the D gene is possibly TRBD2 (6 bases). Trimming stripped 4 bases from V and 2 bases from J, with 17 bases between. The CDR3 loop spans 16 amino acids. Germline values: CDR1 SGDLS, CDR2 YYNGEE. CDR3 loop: CASSPRGNDLTDTQYF. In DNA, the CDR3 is TGTGCCAGCAGCCCCCGGGGGAACGATCTCACAGATACGCAGTATTTT.

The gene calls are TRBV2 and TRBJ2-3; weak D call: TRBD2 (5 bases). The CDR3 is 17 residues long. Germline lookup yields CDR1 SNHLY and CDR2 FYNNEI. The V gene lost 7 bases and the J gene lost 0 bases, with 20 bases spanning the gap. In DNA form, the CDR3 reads TGTGCCAGCACTTCAACCCTCGGGATAACTAGCACAGATACGCAGTATTTT. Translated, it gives CASTSTLGITSTDTQYF.

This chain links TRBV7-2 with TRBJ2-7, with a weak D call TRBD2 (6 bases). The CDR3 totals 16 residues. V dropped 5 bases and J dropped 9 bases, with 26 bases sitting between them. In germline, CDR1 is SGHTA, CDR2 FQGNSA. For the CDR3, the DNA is TGTGCCAGCAGCGATCTTAGAGGGCTAGCGCACCTTCGGCAGTACTTC. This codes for CASSDLRGLAHLRQYF.

CDR3: CASSRESGGSGELFF. CDR3 DNA sequence: TGTGCCAGCAGCAGAGAATCAGGGGGCAGCGGGGAGCTGTTTTTT. The rearrangement links TRBV7-3 to TRBJ2-2, with TRBD1 matching 8 bases. The CDR3 runs to 15 residues. V was pared by 5 bases and J by 7 bases, with 9 bases of the junction left unmatched. Germline V lookup: CDR1 SGHTA, CDR2 FQGTGA.

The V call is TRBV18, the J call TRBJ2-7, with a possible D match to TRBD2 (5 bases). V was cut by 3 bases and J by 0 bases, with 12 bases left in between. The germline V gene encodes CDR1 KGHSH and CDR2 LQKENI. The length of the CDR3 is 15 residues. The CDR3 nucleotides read TGTGCCAGCTCACCCTCGGGATATAGCTCCTACGAGCAGTACTTC. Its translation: CASSPSGYSSYEQYF.

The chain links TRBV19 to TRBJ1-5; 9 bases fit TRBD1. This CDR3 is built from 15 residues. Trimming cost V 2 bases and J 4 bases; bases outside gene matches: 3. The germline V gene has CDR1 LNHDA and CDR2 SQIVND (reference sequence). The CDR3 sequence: CASSIRDRENQPQHF. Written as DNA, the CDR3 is TGTGCCAGTAGTATAAGGGACAGGGAGAATCAGCCCCAGCATTTT. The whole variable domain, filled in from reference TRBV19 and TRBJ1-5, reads DGGITQSPKYLFRKEGQNVTLSCEQNLNHDAMYWYRQDPGQGLRLIYYSQIVNDFQKGDIAEGYSVSREKKESFPLTVTSAQKNPTAFYLCASSIRDRENQPQHFGDGTRLSIL.

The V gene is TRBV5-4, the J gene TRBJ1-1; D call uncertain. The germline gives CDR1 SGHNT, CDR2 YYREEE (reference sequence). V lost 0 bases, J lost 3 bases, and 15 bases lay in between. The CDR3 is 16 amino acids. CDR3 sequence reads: CASSLGALSVDTEAFF. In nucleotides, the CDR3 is TGTGCCAGCAGCTTGGGGGCCTTAAGTGTTGACACTGAAGCTTTCTTT.

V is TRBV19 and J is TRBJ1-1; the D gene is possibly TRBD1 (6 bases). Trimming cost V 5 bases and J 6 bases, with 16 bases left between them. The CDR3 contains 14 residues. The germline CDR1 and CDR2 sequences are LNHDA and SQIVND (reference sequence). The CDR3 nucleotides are TGTGCCAGTAGTGGAGGAGGGGGGGTCGCTGAAGCTTTCTTT. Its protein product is CASSGGGGVAEAFF.

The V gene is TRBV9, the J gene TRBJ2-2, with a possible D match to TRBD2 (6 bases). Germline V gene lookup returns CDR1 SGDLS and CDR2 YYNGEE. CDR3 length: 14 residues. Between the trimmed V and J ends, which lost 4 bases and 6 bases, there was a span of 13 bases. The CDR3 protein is CASSYSTSPGELFF. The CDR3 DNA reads TGTGCCAGCAGCTACTCTACTAGCCCCGGGGAGCTGTTTTTT.

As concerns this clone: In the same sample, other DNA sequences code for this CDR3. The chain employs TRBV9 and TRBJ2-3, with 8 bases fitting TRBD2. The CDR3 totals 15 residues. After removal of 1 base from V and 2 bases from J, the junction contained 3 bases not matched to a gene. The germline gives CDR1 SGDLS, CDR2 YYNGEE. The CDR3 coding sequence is TGTGCCAGCAGCGTATACGGGGGGGCCACAGATACGCAGTATTTT. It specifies CASSVYGGATDTQYF.

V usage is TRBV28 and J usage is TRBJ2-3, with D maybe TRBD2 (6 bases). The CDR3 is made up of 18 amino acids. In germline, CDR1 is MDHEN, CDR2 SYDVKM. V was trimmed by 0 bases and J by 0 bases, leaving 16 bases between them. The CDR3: CASSLWDGGSSSTDTQYF. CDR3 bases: TGTGCCAGCAGTTTATGGGACGGGGGTTCCTCTAGCACAGATACGCAGTATTTT.

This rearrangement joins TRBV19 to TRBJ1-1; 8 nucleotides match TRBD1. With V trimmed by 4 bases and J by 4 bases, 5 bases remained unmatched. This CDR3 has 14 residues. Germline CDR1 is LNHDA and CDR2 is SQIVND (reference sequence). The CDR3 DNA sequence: TGTGCCAGTAGTACACAAGGACAGGGCACTGAAGCTTTCTTT. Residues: CASSTQGQGTEAFF.

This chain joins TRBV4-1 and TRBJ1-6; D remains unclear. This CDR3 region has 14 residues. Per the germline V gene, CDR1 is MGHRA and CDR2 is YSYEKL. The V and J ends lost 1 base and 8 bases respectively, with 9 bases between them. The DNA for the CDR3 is TGCGCCAGCAGCCAAGTGAGGTATGATTCACCCCTCCACTTT. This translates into CASSQVRYDSPLHF.

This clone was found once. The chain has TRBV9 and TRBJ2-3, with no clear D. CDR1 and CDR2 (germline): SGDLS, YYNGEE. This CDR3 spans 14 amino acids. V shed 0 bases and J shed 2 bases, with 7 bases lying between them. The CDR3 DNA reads TGTGCCAGCAGCGTAGACAGTACCACAGATACGCAGTATTTT. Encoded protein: CASSVDSTTDTQYF.

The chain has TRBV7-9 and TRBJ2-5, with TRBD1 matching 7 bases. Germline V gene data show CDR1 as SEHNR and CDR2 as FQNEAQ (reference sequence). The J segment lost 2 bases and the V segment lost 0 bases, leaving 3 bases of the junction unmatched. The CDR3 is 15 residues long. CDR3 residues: CASSLAGQPQETQYF. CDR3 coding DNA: TGTGCCAGCAGCTTAGCGGGACAGCCTCAAGAGACCCAGTACTTC.